This T cell receptor (beta chain) was recovered during a study of T cell responses to AZD1222 COVID-19 vaccine. Across the study: The study pooled second doses at about 4 or about 12 weeks. Overall study findings and caveats: Only a handful of individuals given AZD1222 were seropositive at baseline. When two AZD1222 doses had been given, Spike-specific TCR breadth and depth rose. The study sampled repertoires only after the peak T cell response.

With 4 bases removed from V and 1 base from J, the gap between germline ends came to 12 bases. CDR1 is SGHKS and CDR2 is YYEKEE in the germline V gene (reference sequence). CDR3 length equals 14 residues. Regarding this clone: What it recognizes is unknown.

The assay was immunoSEQ multiplex PCR, and TCRdb's table has in-frame clones only and misses some. The sample has about 99,000 clones; over 75% are singletons. Sequences were derived from peripheral blood, sampled on day 0 of AZD1222 vaccination. The genes are TRBV5-5 and TRBJ2-7; D is unresolved. This clonotype was obtained from an adult in good health. The DNA of the CDR3 is TGTGCCAGCAGCCTGCCCACTGGATCCTACGAGCAGTACTTC. Its protein is CASSLPTGSYEQYF.